The entry below describes one T cell receptor (beta chain). This entry belongs to a study of monozygotic twins with inflammatory bowel disease. The CDR3 loop spans 16 amino acids. Germline CDR1 SNHLY, CDR2 FYNNEI. It was roughly 3,500 ng of total RNA that each TCR library used. For each CDR3 protein, TCRdb gives one entry from its re-call of the 5' RACE reads, without DNA. The specimen's table records 400,000 to 500,000 distinct CDR3 sequences. This receptor was identified in a human donor with ulcerative colitis or Crohn's disease, or a healthy co-twin of an affected twin (not recorded which). The V call is TRBV2, the J call TRBJ1-5; TCRdb's assignment of TRBD1 cannot be checked, as there is no DNA. Sequenced sample: blood. The CDR3 loop reads CANSPGQGTSNQPQHF.